This T cell receptor beta chain was recovered during a study of T cells after yellow fever vaccination (dated by TCRdb to the late 2010s). In the study overall: The SMART-Seq v4 Ultra Low Input RNA kit was used to prepare libraries from fractions with low cell numbers. To follow T-cell clones before and after both primary and booster YFV17D yellow fever vaccination, bulk TCR alpha and beta repertoires underwent longitudinal sequencing. The cohort comprised two healthy male donors, one aged 18 to 29 and one aged 30 to 39 years. Blood was collected at multiple timepoints before and after primary and secondary immunization, and bulk PBMC replicates and cell subsets were isolated. General findings and caveats noted by the study authors: Only two donors were included in the study, so the extent to which the findings can be generalized is limited. Compared with the primary T-cell response, the secondary T-cell response was weaker but faster, peaking on day 5 rather than day 15. Most clones expanded after primary vaccination were re-detected after the booster (almost 98% of CD4 and about 88% of CD8), suggesting broad memory maintenance. Because abundant contaminating clonotypes from the bulk population could be contained in FACS-sorted repertoires, computational filtering was required. A small share of clonotypes occurred in both CD4 and CD8 compartments, likely arising from convergent recombination.

Per the germline V gene (reference sequence), SGHKS is the CDR1 and YYEKEE is the CDR2. V is reduced by 0 bases and J by 2 bases, leaving a spacing of 9 bases between them. Taken from cysteine to valine, the CDR3 has 14 residues. CDR3 DNA is the only sequence kept; it has 42 bases, read in frame from the first base. TCR cDNA was synthesized by 5'RACE template switching, through which a universal primer site and unique molecular identifiers were introduced. cDNA synthesis was primed from both the TCR alpha and TCR beta constant segments. Library amplification used two PCR steps, and the second PCR step added sample barcodes and sequencing adapters. Libraries were sequenced on Illumina HiSeq 2500 (2x100 bp) or NovaSeq (2x150 bp). On the study's bioinformatics: Demultiplexing of reads and collapsing into UMI consensus sequences were performed with MIGEC, and V(D)J alignment was carried out with MiXCR. Using edgeR on replicate PBMC samples, clonotypes were called vaccine-responding if FDR was below 0.01 and the log2 fold change was above 5 up to day 15. CD4 or CD8 identity was assigned to each bulk clonotype according to whether the clonotype was present at higher abundance in the sequenced CD4 repertoire or the sequenced CD8 repertoire. Clones were called with MiXCR by TCRdb after fastp trimmed the public reads at Q25, and only in-frame beta chains were retained. Every CDR3 protein is listed once, alongside the most common genes and DNA of its rows. The V and J calls here are based on TCRdb, not the publication. Within this sample are a few hundred thousand distinct CDR3 sequences, with roughly 8.6% of them counted one time only. Roughly 18% of the sample rests with the top ten.

Explained via the paper, the treatment or condition label denotes: live attenuated yellow fever vaccine strain. At every blood-draw timepoint, two biological replicates of bulk PBMCs were collected. PBMCs were isolated from peripheral blood using a standard Ficoll-Paque protocol. TriZol was used to extract RNA from bulk PBMCs, from CD4 and CD8 fractions, and from dextramer-positive and dextramer-negative fractions. This clonotype appeared a few times. No cognate antigen has been identified for it. No much larger clonotype is one base removed from it; base qualities were not supplied. The V gene is TRBV5-5 and the J gene is TRBJ2-7; a tentative D match to TRBD1 spans 6 bases. The TCR comes from a young man who received the YFV17D yellow fever vaccine. Specimen: PBMCs, collected about 49 days after the first yellow fever vaccination. The encoded CDR3 is CASSLAWGPYEQYV. The DNA is TGTGCCAGCAGCTTGGCGTGGGGGCCCTACGAGCAGTACGTC.